This record concerns one T cell receptor beta chain sequence. What it recognizes is unknown. Lesional scalp punch biopsies and peripheral blood came from alopecia areata patients. This entry comes from a study of CD8+ T cells in alopecia areata. Study as a whole: Tofacitinib was given for 6 to 18 months, then stopped for 6 months.

The study's findings and limits: Higher clonality was seen in lesional scalp than in normal scalp, especially in alopecia totalis/universalis.

cDNA serving as the sequencing template came from extracted, reverse transcribed RNA. Assay used: immunoSEQ multiplex PCR; TCRdb lists only in-frame clones, some missing. The sample has around 5,400 clones, around 60% seen once. V lost 4 bases and J lost 3, with 11 bases in between. Germline CDR1 and CDR2: SGHTS and YDEGEE. The CDR3 runs 13 residues. The source is a human donor with alopecia areata. The sample comprised skin. This chain joins TRBV5-8 and TRBJ2-7; D is perhaps TRBD1 (6 bases). This CDR3 is CASSPGQNYEQYF. The CDR3 nucleotides read TGTGCCAGCAGCCCAGGACAGAACTACGAGCAGTACTTC.